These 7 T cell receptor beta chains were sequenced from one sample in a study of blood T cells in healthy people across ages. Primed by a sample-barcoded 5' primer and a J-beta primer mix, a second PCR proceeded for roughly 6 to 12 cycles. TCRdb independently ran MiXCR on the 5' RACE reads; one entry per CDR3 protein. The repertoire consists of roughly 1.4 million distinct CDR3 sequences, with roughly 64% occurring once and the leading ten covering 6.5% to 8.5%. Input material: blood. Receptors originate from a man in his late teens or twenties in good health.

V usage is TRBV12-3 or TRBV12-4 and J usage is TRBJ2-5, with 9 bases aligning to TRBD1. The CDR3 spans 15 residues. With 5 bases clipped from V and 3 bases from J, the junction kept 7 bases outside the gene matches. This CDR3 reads CASSPPGTGKETQYF. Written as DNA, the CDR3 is TGTGCCAGCAGTCCCCCAGGGACAGGGAAAGAGACCCAGTACTTC.

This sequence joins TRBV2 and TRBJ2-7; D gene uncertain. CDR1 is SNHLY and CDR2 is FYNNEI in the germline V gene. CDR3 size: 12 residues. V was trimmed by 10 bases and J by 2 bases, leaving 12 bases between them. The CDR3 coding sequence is TGTGCCACAACCCTGCTGACCTACGAGCAGTACTTC. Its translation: CATTLLTYEQYF.

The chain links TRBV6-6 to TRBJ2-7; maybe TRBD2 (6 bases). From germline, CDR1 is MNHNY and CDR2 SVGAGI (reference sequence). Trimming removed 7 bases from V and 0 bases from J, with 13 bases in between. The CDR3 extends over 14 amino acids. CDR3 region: CASNEAGISYEQYF. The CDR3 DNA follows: TGTGCCAGCAACGAGGCGGGGATCTCCTACGAGCAGTACTTC.

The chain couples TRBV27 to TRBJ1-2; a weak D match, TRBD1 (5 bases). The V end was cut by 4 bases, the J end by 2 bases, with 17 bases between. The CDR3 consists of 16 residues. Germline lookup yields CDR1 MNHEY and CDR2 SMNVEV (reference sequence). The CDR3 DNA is TGTGCCAGCAGTTCCCTAAGTGGACACCAAAACTATGGCTACACCTTC. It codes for CASSSLSGHQNYGYTF.

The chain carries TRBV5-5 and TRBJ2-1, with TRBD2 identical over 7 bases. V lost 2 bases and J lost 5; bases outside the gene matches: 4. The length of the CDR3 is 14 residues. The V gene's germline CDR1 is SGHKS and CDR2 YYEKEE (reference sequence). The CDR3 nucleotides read TGTGCCAGCAGCTTTAGCGGGTCGAACAATGAGCAGTTCTTC. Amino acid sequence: CASSFSGSNNEQFF.

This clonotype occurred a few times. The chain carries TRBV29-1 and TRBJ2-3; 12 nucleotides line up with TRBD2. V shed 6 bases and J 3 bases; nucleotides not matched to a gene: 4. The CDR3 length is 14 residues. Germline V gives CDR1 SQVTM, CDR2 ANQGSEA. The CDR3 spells CSVTTSGRTDTQYF. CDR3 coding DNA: TGCAGCGTCACAACTAGCGGGAGGACAGATACGCAGTATTTT.

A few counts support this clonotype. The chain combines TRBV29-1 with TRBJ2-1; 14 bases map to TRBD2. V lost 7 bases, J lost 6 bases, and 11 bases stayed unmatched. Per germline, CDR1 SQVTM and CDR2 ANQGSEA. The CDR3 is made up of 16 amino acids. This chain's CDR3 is CSGTGTSGSHANEQFF. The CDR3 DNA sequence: TGCAGCGGAACCGGGACTAGCGGGAGTCACGCCAATGAGCAGTTCTTC.